This TCR beta chain was recovered during a study of control samples from healthy donors and cancer patients. Data came from immunoSEQ multiplex PCR; TCRdb stores just in-frame clones and leaves some out. The sample shows 170,000 or so clones, 85% to 95% of them seen only once. The CDR3 contains 13 residues. V was pared by 10 bases and J by 4 bases, with 16 bases between. From germline, CDR1 is MNHEY and CDR2 SVGAGI. The sequencing sample was made of blood. The TCR sequence derives from a woman younger than 30 in good health. The chain couples TRBV6-5 to TRBJ1-1, with D hard to call. CDR3 loop: CATVLGSATEAFF. CDR3 bases: TGTGCCACCGTACTAGGGAGTGCCACTGAAGCTTTCTTT.